This TCR beta chain derives from a study of cytomegalovirus exposure and HLA in healthy donors. The PCR had 60 Vbeta and 13 Jbeta primers. Method: immunoSEQ multiplex PCR; TCRdb's copy keeps in-frame clones and lacks some. The sample has roughly 200,000 clones, approximately 86% seen once; the top ten hold approximately 1.1%. Study-level results: A later analysis by the authors found several of the most significant clusters apparently linked to common viral pathogens.

V was cut by 4 bases and J by 6 bases, with 14 bases left in between. CDR1 is LNHDA, CDR2 SQIVND, per germline (reference sequence). This CDR3 contains 14 residues. In regard to this clone: Its antigen is not known.

Sequencing input: PBMCs. This chain joins TRBV19 and TRBJ2-3; tentatively, D is TRBD2 (6 bases). The receptor was isolated from a boy aged 2 to 9 in good health and CMV-seronegative. The CDR3 sequence is CASSKEGGDDTQYF. Written as DNA, the CDR3 is TGTGCCAGTAGTAAGGAAGGAGGGGATGATACGCAGTATTTT.